The present T cell receptor (beta chain) was sequenced within a study of blood T cell repertoires in COVID-19. Germline CDR1 is MNHEY and CDR2 is SVGAGI. CDR3 length equals 13 residues. After removal of 4 bases from V and 8 bases from J, the junction contained 6 bases not matched to a gene. Original processing notes: By means of reference gene primer amplification, nucleated cell counts were estimated. Clones were read by immunoSEQ multiplex PCR, and TCRdb kept only the in-frame ones, dropping some. The V and J calls and clone size come from that table; D and trimming were worked out from the DNA. Altogether some 80,000 clones are present, around nine tenths being singletons, with the ten largest covering under 8.5%.

The chain has TRBV6-5 and TRBJ1-2; 8 bases line up with TRBD1. The clonotype comes from a man at least 80 years old with active or convalescent COVID-19. Sequencing was done on a sample of peripheral blood. The DNA for the CDR3 is TGTGCCAGCAGTTGGGGACAGGTTGGAGGCTACACCTTC. The encoded protein is CASSWGQVGGYTF.